What follows are 17 T cell receptor beta chains derived from one specimen sequenced in a study of shared clonotypes between healthy human individuals. The assay was immunoSEQ multiplex PCR, and TCRdb's table has in-frame clones only and misses some. The profile shows about 2 million clones, 90% to 95% of them singletons. The material sequenced was naive CD4+ T cells sorted from blood. As to subset: CD45RA+ positively selected. These TCRs come from a man aged 18-30 years in good health.

Only one count was recorded for this clone. V usage is TRBV28 and J usage is TRBJ1-2; D perhaps matches TRBD1 (6 bases). The CDR3 is made up of 12 amino acids. V lost 7 bases and J 8 bases, leaving 14 bases between the germline ends. Germline V CDR1 and CDR2: MDHEN, SYDVKM. The CDR3 DNA reads as TGTGCCAGCATGAACAGGGACGGAGGCTACACCTTC. This sequence encodes CASMNRDGGYTF.

This rearrangement joins TRBV4-1 to TRBJ1-4; a possible D gene is TRBD1 (5 bases). The germline CDR1 and CDR2 sequences are MGHRA and YSYEKL. The CDR3 runs 17 residues. The V and J ends lost 6 bases and 0 bases respectively, with 17 bases between them. The CDR3 nucleotides are TGCGCCAGCAGTAATTGGGGGTCCTATGCAACTAATGAAAAACTGTTTTTT. It translates to CASSNWGSYATNEKLFF.

V is TRBV11-2 and J is TRBJ1-1, with D hard to call. CDR1 is SGHAT, CDR2 FQNNGV, per germline. Trimming cost V 5 bases and J 7 bases, with 17 bases left between them. This CDR3 spans 14 amino acids. This CDR3 reads CASSPHLKADEAFF. The CDR3 DNA follows: TGTGCCAGCAGCCCCCATCTAAAGGCGGATGAAGCTTTCTTT. Supplemented by reference TRBV11-2 and TRBJ1-1, the full variable domain reads EAGVAQSPRYKIIEKRQSVAFWCNPISGHATLYWYQQILGQGPKLLIQFQNNGVVDDSQLPKDRFSAERLKGVDSTLKIQPAKLEDSAVYLCASSPHLKADEAFFGQGTRLTVV.

This clone was picked up one time. The chain combines TRBV6-5 with TRBJ2-7; 8 bases fit TRBD1. The CDR3 contains 14 residues. Germline CDR1 is MNHEY and CDR2 is SVGAGI. The ends lost 10 bases at V and 6 bases at J; junction bases unmatched: 14. The chain's CDR3 is CATNTGGGGFEQYF. The CDR3 nucleotides read TGTGCCACCAACACAGGGGGAGGTGGGTTCGAGCAGTACTTC.

The chain recombines TRBV9 with TRBJ2-1; TRBD2 is a possible D gene (5 bases). CDR1 and CDR2 (germline): SGDLS, YYNGEE. Trimming removed 0 bases at V and 6 bases at J, with 13 bases between. There are 15 residues in the CDR3. CDR3 loop: CASSVASLAANEQFF. CDR3 sequence (DNA): TGTGCCAGCAGCGTAGCTAGTCTAGCCGCCAATGAGCAGTTCTTC.

The chain links TRBV6-5 to TRBJ2-4; TRBD1 matches 8 bases. The CDR3 runs to 15 residues. J lost 3 bases, V lost 6 bases, and 7 bases had no gene match. Germline V gene data show CDR1 as MNHEY and CDR2 as SVGAGI. CDR3: CASSRTGFGKNIQYF. CDR3 sequence (DNA): TGTGCCAGCAGCCGGACAGGGTTCGGCAAAAACATTCAGTACTTC.

As for this clone: Other DNA sequences within the sample encode an identical CDR3. The chain joins TRBV7-9 to TRBJ1-2; no firm D call. Germline V CDR1 and CDR2: SEHNR, FQNEAQ (reference sequence). The CDR3 loop spans 11 amino acids. V was trimmed by 5 bases and J by 4 bases, leaving 5 bases between them. CDR3 coding DNA: TGTGCCAGCAGCCCCGGCTATGGCTACACCTTC. Protein: CASSPGYGYTF.

This chain joins TRBV5-4 and TRBJ2-2; TRBD2 aligns across 7 bases. The CDR3 totals 15 residues. CDR1 and CDR2 from the germline V gene are SGHNT and YYREEE (reference sequence). V trimming: 4 bases; J trimming: 1 base; junction bases outside the gene matches: 4. CDR3 sequence: CASSRRGLNTGELFF. The CDR3, as DNA: TGTGCCAGCAGCCGGCGGGGGTTGAACACCGGGGAGCTGTTTTTT.

The genes are TRBV10-3 and TRBJ2-1, with TRBD2 matching over 7 bases. Looked up from germline, CDR1 is ENHRY and CDR2 is SYGVKD. The CDR3 has 15 amino acids. V shed 0 bases, J shed 4 bases, and the junction held 3 bases outside the gene matches. The CDR3: CAISESNGGYNEQFF. The CDR3 DNA sequence: TGTGCCATCAGTGAGTCGAACGGGGGGTACAATGAGCAGTTCTTC.

This clone turned up a few times. Other nucleotide sequences in the sample specify the same CDR3. This chain links TRBV9 with TRBJ2-7; 9 bases agree with TRBD1. In germline, CDR1 is SGDLS, CDR2 YYNGEE. The CDR3 contains 15 residues. V lost 4 bases, J lost 2 bases, and 7 bases stayed unmatched. Here the CDR3 DNA reads TGTGCCAGCAGCCCCCACGGACAGGGGACCTACGAGCAGTACTTC. The encoded protein is CASSPHGQGTYEQYF.

The chain links TRBV7-2 to TRBJ1-2, with D possibly being TRBD1 (6 bases). V lost 4 bases to trimming and J lost 4 bases, with 16 bases between them. Germline CDR1 is SGHTA and CDR2 is FQGNSA. This CDR3 is 15 amino acids long. The CDR3 here is CASSSGQTSGYGYTF. The CDR3 DNA reads as TGTGCCAGCAGCTCGGGACAAACCTCGGGCTATGGCTACACCTTC.

V is TRBV6-5 and J is TRBJ1-1; maybe TRBD1 (5 bases). The CDR3 consists of 13 residues. V lost 5 bases, J lost 4 bases, and 11 bases lay in between. The germline CDR1 and CDR2 sequences are MNHEY and SVGAGI. DNA for the CDR3: TGTGCCAGCAGTCGACAGTGGGGCACTGAAGCTTTCTTT. Translating it yields CASSRQWGTEAFF.

This clone appeared a single time. V gene TRBV10-3 combines with J gene TRBJ1-2; D is unclear. CDR1 and CDR2 (germline): ENHRY, SYGVKD. V was trimmed by 3 bases and J by 8 bases, leaving 13 bases between them. The CDR3 covers 13 residues. Here the CDR3 reads CAISEAQTGGYTF. CDR3 bases: TGTGCCATCAGTGAAGCGCAGACGGGAGGCTACACCTTC.

This clone was counted a single time. The rearrangement joins TRBV13 to TRBJ2-5; 11 bases are shared with TRBD2. This CDR3 is built from 17 residues. V was clipped by 5 bases and J by 4 bases; unmatched bases: 12. The germline gives CDR1 PRHDT, CDR2 FYEKMQ (reference sequence). The CDR3 region is CASSHPLAGGSGETQYF. CDR3 in DNA: TGTGCCAGCAGCCATCCTCTAGCGGGGGGAAGTGGAGAGACCCAGTACTTC.

For this clone: Other DNA sequences within the sample encode an identical CDR3. The chain recombines TRBV5-1 with TRBJ2-5; D is unresolved. Germline V gives CDR1 SGHRS, CDR2 YFSETQ. The V gene lost 1 base and the J gene lost 2 bases, with 6 bases spanning the gap. The CDR3 is 13 amino acids. CDR3 sequence reads: CASSLLGQETQYF. The CDR3, as DNA: TGCGCCAGCAGCTTGCTAGGACAAGAGACCCAGTACTTC.

This clone appeared once. The chain recombines TRBV30 with TRBJ1-2, with D unresolved. This CDR3 contains 14 residues. V was cut by 2 bases and J by 4 bases, with 14 bases left in between. Germline CDR1 and CDR2: GTSNPN and SVGIG (reference sequence). CDR3 sequence reads: CAWSLRIWGYGYTF. As DNA, the CDR3 is TGTGCCTGGAGTCTACGGATCTGGGGCTATGGCTACACCTTC.

The CDR3 DNA reads TGTGCCAGCAGCTTTGGACAGGGCTACAATGAGCAGTTCTTC. Translated, it gives CASSFGQGYNEQFF. The chain combines TRBV7-9 with TRBJ2-1; TRBD1 matches at 8 bases. This CDR3 has 14 amino acids. The trim removed 3 bases at V and 3 bases at J, leaving 1 base unmatched. Germline assignment: CDR1 SEHNR and CDR2 FQNEAQ (reference sequence).